The T cell receptor (beta chain) described here comes from a study of radiotherapy plus CTLA-4 blockade in lung cancer. Across the study: With 31% of patients having disease control, objective responses were seen in roughly 18%. Regarding the study as a whole: Radiotherapy was combined with ipilimumab, and tumor-derived TCR clones then expanded in blood.

Concerning this clone: The antigen is undetermined.

The CDR3 contains 14 residues. Germline trimming cut 2 bases from V and 3 bases from J; bases unmatched to any gene: 3. Germline V lookup: CDR1 SGHRS, CDR2 YFSETQ. The method was immunoSEQ multiplex PCR; TCRdb's version includes in-frame clones alone and lacks a portion of them. The sample comprises 12,000 to 15,000 clones, approximately 72% of which are singletons, and about 48% rests with the top ten. The genes are TRBV5-1 and TRBJ2-3, with 7 bases that match TRBD1. The sequence was collected from a human donor with non-small cell lung cancer whose response to radiotherapy plus ipilimumab could not be evaluated. Sequencing was performed on peripheral blood, taken from a patient treated with radiotherapy plus ipilimumab. CDR3 region: CASSLGGLTDTQYF. CDR3 nucleotide sequence: TGCGCCAGCAGCTTAGGGGGCCTAACAGATACGCAGTATTTT.